This T cell receptor (beta chain) was retrieved from a study of blood T cell repertoires in COVID-19. The sample holds a few counts of this clone. In the original analysis: Scientists estimated how many nucleated cells there were by amplifying reference gene primers. Here immunoSEQ multiplex PCR was the method, and the copy in TCRdb shows in-frame clones only, minus some. V and J calls plus clone size are reproduced from that table; the DNA served to infer D and trimming. Here the sample spans approximately 170,000 clones, around 84% being singletons. The Seattle patients, enrolled during active infection, were followed longitudinally. The V end lost 6 bases, the J end lost 6 bases, and 15 bases lay between the germline ends. Germline V gene lookup returns CDR1 LNHDA and CDR2 SQIVND (reference sequence). The CDR3 is made up of 14 amino acids.

The V gene is TRBV19, the J gene TRBJ2-4, with D tentatively TRBD2 (6 bases). The TCR originated in a woman of 80 years or more with COVID-19, enrolled during active disease. Sequencing was carried out using peripheral blood. Here the CDR3 DNA reads TGTGCCAGTAGCCCGTCGGGGGAAACAAACATTCAGTACTTC. As protein: CASSPSGETNIQYF.